This TCR beta chain was sequenced during a study of cytomegalovirus exposure and HLA in healthy donors. Study at large: Among about 200 million T cells, an earlier analysis found about 100 million unique TCR beta sequences. Study-level points and caveats: Upon later analysis, TCR association rates were observed to vary by HLA locus, being highest for DRB1 and lowest for HLA-C. Diagnosis of cytomegalovirus status made by the classifier reportedly showed high specificity and sensitivity. Most sequenced TCRs were rare (though some public TCRs occurred in many donors).

Primers included in the PCR were 60 Vbeta and 13 Jbeta primers. This table comes from immunoSEQ multiplex PCR, and its TCRdb copy is limited to in-frame clones, with some not included. Among 120,000 to 150,000 clones listed, about four fifths were seen once. As concerns this clone: What it binds is not known.

The V end lost 10 bases, the J end lost 0 bases, and 16 bases lay between the germline ends. Germline V gene lookup returns CDR1 ENHRY and CDR2 SYGVKD. There are 15 residues in the CDR3. Sequencing was done on a sample of PBMCs. This TCR was sampled from a man younger than 45 in good health and CMV-seropositive. This rearrangement joins TRBV10-3 to TRBJ2-1; D uncertain. The CDR3 sequence: CATNTPSNSYNEQFF. The CDR3 nucleotides are TGTGCCACGAATACCCCCAGTAACTCCTACAATGAGCAGTTCTTC.